These 26 T cell receptor beta chains were sequenced from one sample in a study of blood T cell repertoires in COVID-19. Produced via immunoSEQ multiplex PCR; TCRdb's table is partial and in-frame only. The sample holds 130,000 or so clones, around 88% seen once. The specimen sequenced was peripheral blood. These receptors all stem from a man older than 75 with active or convalescent COVID-19.

This chain joins TRBV4-2 and TRBJ1-3; D call uncertain. CDR3 length: 16 residues. Trimming left V 0 bases short and J 0 bases short, with 9 bases between. Looked up from germline, CDR1 is LGHNA and CDR2 is YNFKEQ. The CDR3 loop reads CASSQDLRLSGNTIYF. CDR3 sequence (DNA): TGTGCCAGCAGCCAAGATCTTCGTCTCTCTGGAAACACCATATATTTT.

The chain combines TRBV5-1 with TRBJ1-3, with 9 bases aligning to TRBD1. CDR1 and CDR2 from the germline V gene are SGHRS and YFSETQ. V trimming: 6 bases; J trimming: 4 bases; junction bases outside the gene matches: 8. There are 15 residues in the CDR3. The CDR3 is CASTNPGTGGNTIYF. CDR3 DNA sequence: TGCGCCAGCACAAACCCCGGGACAGGGGGAAACACCATATATTTT.

The chain carries TRBV10-3 and TRBJ2-3; perhaps TRBD2 as D (5 bases). V gave up 7 bases and J gave up 2 bases, with 10 bases separating them. CDR3 length: 13 amino acids. Germline-derived CDR1 and CDR2 are ENHRY and SYGVKD. CDR3 sequence reads: CAIMTGNTDTQYF. In nucleotides, the CDR3 is TGTGCCATCATGACCGGGAACACAGATACGCAGTATTTT.

This clone was seen only a few times. The chain carries TRBV28 and TRBJ2-7, with D unclear. Germline V CDR1 and CDR2: MDHEN, SYDVKM. There are 11 residues in the CDR3. V shed 3 bases and J shed 4 bases, with 4 bases lying between them. The CDR3 sequence: CASSFLYEQYF. The CDR3 nucleotides are TGTGCCAGCAGTTTTTTATACGAGCAGTACTTC.

This clone has a count of ten or more. The chain links TRBV3-1 (or the pseudogene TRBV3-2) to TRBJ2-1, with 10 nucleotides matching TRBD2. Trimming took 4 bases from V and 5 from J; bases not matched to a gene: 5. The CDR3 covers 15 residues. Germline V CDR1 and CDR2: LGHDT, YNNKEL (reference sequence). CDR3 sequence (DNA): TGTGCCAGCAGCCCACTTCTAGCGGGGGACAATGAGCAGTTCTTC. As protein: CASSPLLAGDNEQFF.

The CDR3 spells CASSFRTAGSPLHF. CDR3 in DNA: TGTGCCAGCAGTTTTAGGACAGCTGGTTCACCCCTCCACTTT. The chain couples TRBV28 to TRBJ1-6, with a possible D match to TRBD1 (6 bases). The germline CDR1 and CDR2 sequences are MDHEN and SYDVKM. This CDR3 region has 14 residues. V was trimmed by 3 bases and J by 9 bases, leaving 12 bases between them.

The rearrangement joins TRBV4-1 to TRBJ2-5; tentative D call: TRBD2 (6 bases). This CDR3 has 18 amino acids. The germline V gene encodes CDR1 MGHRA and CDR2 YSYEKL. V lost 4 bases, J lost 4 bases, and 25 bases lay in between. As DNA, the CDR3 is TGCGCCAGCAGCCCCCTGGGGGGTGGCCAGTCCTCAAGAGAGACCCAGTACTTC. Protein: CASSPLGGGQSSRETQYF.

The chain joins TRBV20-1 to TRBJ2-5, with 7 bases fitting TRBD1. V was clipped by 3 bases and J by 3 bases; unmatched bases: 1. Looked up from germline, CDR1 is DFQATT and CDR2 is SNEGSKA (reference sequence). This CDR3 has 12 amino acids. For the CDR3, the DNA is TGCAGTGCTAGTGACAGGGAAGAGACCCAGTACTTC. This sequence encodes CSASDREETQYF.

The rearrangement joins TRBV7-2 to TRBJ1-5, with D uncertain. Trimming stripped 3 bases from V and 0 bases from J, with 6 bases between. The germline V gene has CDR1 SGHTA and CDR2 FQGNSA. The CDR3 contains 14 residues. The CDR3 DNA follows: TGTGCCAGCAGCTTGTATTATAGCAATCAGCCCCAGCATTTT. Translated, it gives CASSLYYSNQPQHF. The whole variable domain, filled in from reference TRBV7-2 and TRBJ1-5, reads GAGVSQSPSNKVTEKGKDVELRCDPISGHTALYWYRQSLGQGLEFLIYFQGNSAPDKSGLPSDRFSAERTGGSVSTLTIQRTQQEDSAVYLCASSLYYSNQPQHFGDGTRLSIL.

This rearrangement joins TRBV2 to TRBJ2-5, with 8 nucleotides matching TRBD1. The V gene end was trimmed by 5 bases and the J gene end by 3 bases; junction bases not matched to a gene: 2. The V gene's germline CDR1 is SNHLY and CDR2 FYNNEI. This CDR3 has 13 amino acids. The CDR3 protein is CASSTDREETQYF. The CDR3 region has the DNA TGTGCCAGCAGTACGGACAGGGAAGAGACCCAGTACTTC.

V is TRBV29-1 and J is TRBJ2-3; 7 positions match TRBD2. In germline, CDR1 is SQVTM, CDR2 ANQGSEA. The CDR3 sequence is 14 residues long. With V trimmed by 7 bases and J by 3 bases, 10 bases remained unmatched. Here the CDR3 DNA reads TGCAGCGCCTCCGGCGGGGGTGGAACAGATACGCAGTATTTT. Translation gives CSASGGGGTDTQYF.

The V call is TRBV28, the J call TRBJ1-1, with 8 nucleotides matching TRBD1. CDR1 is MDHEN and CDR2 is SYDVKM in the germline V gene. V was pared by 4 bases and J by 6 bases, with 4 bases of the junction left unmatched. The CDR3 is made up of 13 amino acids. CDR3 DNA: TGTGCCAGCAGTTCCGGACAGGGCCCTGAAGCTTTCTTT. This sequence encodes CASSSGQGPEAFF.

This chain connects TRBV10-1 to TRBJ2-5; perhaps TRBD1 as D (5 bases). Germline-derived CDR1 and CDR2 are WNHNN and SYGVQD (reference sequence). This CDR3 has 14 amino acids. Trimming took 6 bases from V and 2 from J, leaving 13 bases between them. Here the CDR3 DNA reads TGCGCCAGCAGCCATGAAGGGGCTCAAGAGACCCAGTACTTC. It specifies CASSHEGAQETQYF.

This clone appeared a single time. The chain carries TRBV5-6 and TRBJ2-7; possible D gene TRBD2, 5 bases. The V gene lost 1 base and the J gene lost 6 bases, with 14 bases spanning the gap. This CDR3 has 14 residues. Per the germline V gene, CDR1 is SGHDT and CDR2 is YYEEEE. The CDR3 sequence: CASSLNGMRAEQYF. CDR3 DNA: TGTGCCAGCAGCTTGAATGGGATGCGGGCCGAGCAGTACTTC.

The chain is built from TRBV5-4 and TRBJ2-5; 11 bases fit TRBD1. Germline V gene lookup returns CDR1 SGHNT and CDR2 YYREEE (reference sequence). The length of the CDR3 is 16 residues. Trimming cost V 4 bases and J 2 bases; bases outside gene matches: 7. For the CDR3, the DNA is TGTGCCAGCAGCGCCCGGGACAGGGGGTTTCAAGAGACCCAGTACTTC. Amino acid sequence: CASSARDRGFQETQYF.

V and J are TRBV7-3 and TRBJ1-1; D unresolved. The CDR3 runs to 13 residues. The V end was cut by 3 bases, the J end by 5 bases, with 10 bases between. Germline CDR1 reads SGHTA; CDR2 reads FQGTGA. This CDR3 is CASSFTAGTEAFF. The DNA for the CDR3 is TGTGCCAGCAGCTTCACTGCGGGGACTGAAGCTTTCTTT.

This clone was seen many times. J is TRBJ2-2 and V is TRBV12-5; D possibly corresponds to TRBD2 (6 bases). The germline V gene encodes CDR1 LGHNT and CDR2 FRNRAP. Trimming shortened V by 3 bases and J by 4 bases, and 9 bases separated the two germline ends. This CDR3 is built from 14 residues. CDR3 sequence reads: CASGFGGVTGELFF. DNA for the CDR3: TGTGCTAGTGGTTTTGGCGGGGTCACCGGGGAGCTGTTTTTT.

The V and J genes are TRBV23-1 and TRBJ2-3; 7 bases match TRBD1. TRBV23-1 is recorded as an ORF, its role being uncertain. After removal of 7 bases from V and 0 bases from J, the junction contained 19 bases not matched to a gene. The CDR3 is 19 amino acids. Here the CDR3 reads CASTPGTDLPTRSTDTQYF. In DNA form, the CDR3 reads TGCGCCAGCACCCCCGGGACAGACCTACCTACCCGTAGCACAGATACGCAGTATTTT.

This chain uses TRBV27 with TRBJ2-1, with TRBD2 matching 10 bases. The CDR3 covers 16 residues. Trimming at V came to 3 bases and at J to 5 bases, leaving 7 bases not matched to a gene. Germline CDR1 MNHEY, CDR2 SMNVEV (reference sequence). CDR3 sequence reads: CASSFLTSGVNNEQFF. CDR3 bases: TGTGCCAGCAGTTTCCTAACTAGCGGGGTTAACAATGAGCAGTTCTTC.

The chain recombines TRBV27 with TRBJ2-7, with TRBD1 matching 8 bases. The germline V gene has CDR1 MNHEY and CDR2 SMNVEV (reference sequence). J gave up 7 bases and V 7 bases, and 12 bases lay outside the gene matches. This CDR3 comprises 14 residues. In nucleotides, the CDR3 is TGTGCCAGCACTGGTCGAGACAGGGGTGGAGAGCAGTACTTC. This sequence encodes CASTGRDRGGEQYF.

The V call is TRBV7-2, the J call TRBJ2-3, with 7 bases that match TRBD2. Trimming at V came to 6 bases and at J to 7 bases, leaving 7 bases not matched to a gene. Germline V gene lookup returns CDR1 SGHTA and CDR2 FQGNSA. The CDR3 covers 13 residues. The CDR3 loop is CASSSLAANTQYF. As DNA, the CDR3 is TGTGCCAGCAGTTCGCTAGCGGCTAATACGCAGTATTTT.

The V call is TRBV28, the J call TRBJ1-2; TRBD1 might be the D (6 bases). Germline-derived CDR1 and CDR2 are MDHEN and SYDVKM. V shed 3 bases and J shed 7 bases, with 12 bases lying between them. This CDR3 has 13 residues. CDR3 loop: CASSLRQVRGYTF. For the CDR3, the DNA is TGTGCCAGCAGTTTGAGACAGGTCCGTGGCTACACCTTC.

The gene calls are TRBV5-4 and TRBJ2-5; TRBD1 is a possible D gene (5 bases). The CDR3 sequence is 13 residues long. V was cut by 4 bases and J by 2 bases, with 9 bases left in between. Germline V gene data show CDR1 as SGHNT and CDR2 as YYREEE (reference sequence). The CDR3 DNA reads TGTGCCAGCAGCCTACGACAGCAAGAGACCCAGTACTTC. This codes for CASSLRQQETQYF. Drawing the rest from reference TRBV5-4 and TRBJ2-5, the complete variable domain is ETGVTQSPTHLIKTRGQQVTLRCSSQSGHNTVSWYQQALGQGPQFIFQYYREEENGRGNFPPRFSGLQFPNYSSELNVNALELDDSALYLCASSLRQQETQYFGPGTRLLVL.

Comment on this clone: The same CDR3 arises from other DNA sequences in this sample as well. The chain recombines TRBV27 with TRBJ2-6, with unresolved D. This CDR3 has 15 amino acids. Trimming took off 3 bases at V and 0 bases at J, with 6 bases between the two ends. The V gene's germline CDR1 is MNHEY and CDR2 SMNVEV (reference sequence). This CDR3 is CASSLSLSGANVLTF. DNA for the CDR3: TGTGCCAGCAGTTTGTCCCTCTCTGGGGCCAACGTCCTGACTTTC.

The chain has TRBV5-1 and TRBJ1-5; 10 bases are a match to TRBD1. Germline V lookup: CDR1 SGHRS, CDR2 YFSETQ. The CDR3 is 18 amino acids. The V segment lost 2 bases and the J segment 0 bases; nucleotides outside the gene matches: 8. The CDR3 DNA is TGCGCCAGCAGCTTAGGGACAGGGGATTTGTATAGCAATCAGCCCCAGCATTTT. This translates into CASSLGTGDLYSNQPQHF. The whole variable domain, remainder taken from reference TRBV5-1 and TRBJ1-5, is KAGVTQTPRYLIKTRGQQVTLSCSPISGHRSVSWYQQTPGQGLQFLFEYFSETQRNKGNFPGRFSGRQFSNSRSEMNVSTLELGDSALYLCASSLGTGDLYSNQPQHFGDGTRLSIL.

The chain joins TRBV19 to TRBJ1-2; TRBD1 might be the D (5 bases). Germline loops: CDR1 LNHDA, CDR2 SQIVND (reference sequence). V was clipped by 6 bases and J by 0 bases, with 17 bases between them. The CDR3 runs 16 residues. CDR3 nucleotide sequence: TGTGCCAGTAGAAGGACAAACACACTTCCTAACTATGGCTACACCTTC. This codes for CASRRTNTLPNYGYTF.